This TCR beta chain came from a study of Ad26.COV2.S vaccination and SARS-CoV-2 variants. Study-level background: Once or twice, 56 days apart, Ad26.COV2.S was delivered intramuscularly.

Generated by immunoSEQ multiplex PCR, the TCRdb table keeps only in-frame clones and is missing some. Here the sample spans 350,000 to 600,000 clones, 89% being singletons. Treatment defined: some 20 received Ad26.COV2.S at low or high dose, single or two shots; roughly five received placebo; per-sample allocation not given. The samples were gathered on day 63 after the first injection of vaccine or placebo. Overall study findings and caveats: Comparable non-spike TCR breadth was observed in vaccine and placebo recipients. While placebo recipients had lower spike-specific TCR breadth, vaccine recipients had more.

Germline CDR1 is SGHRS and CDR2 is YFSETQ. V was clipped by 2 bases and J by 2 bases, with 21 bases between them. The CDR3 has 18 amino acids. About this clone itself: What it binds is unknown.

The clonotype was recovered from a person between 18 and 65 years old who received the Ad26.COV2.S COVID-19 vaccine or a placebo. The sample was peripheral blood, taken in a trial of Ad26.COV2.S vaccine versus placebo. The chain carries TRBV5-1 and TRBJ2-3; D is undetermined. The CDR3 is CASSLIPPGIRSTDTQYF. The CDR3 bases are TGCGCCAGCAGCTTAATTCCCCCCGGCATTAGATCCACAGATACGCAGTATTTT.